Shown below are 7 T cell receptor beta chains from a single sample sequenced in a study of human T cells and chemical hapten exposure. This sample's time point: patch test 3, about 24 weeks after DPC sensitization. The sample's treatment: therapeutic diphenylcyclopropenone sensitization with weekly scalp DPC. TCRdb itself ran the RACE reads through MiXCR, one entry per CDR3 protein. This sample has 100,000 to 150,000 distinct CDR3 sequences; approximately 10% occur once, and the top ten carry over 2%. This sample comprised whole blood, obtained in connection with sensitization to the hapten diphenylcyclopropenone (DPC). The receptors shown here come from a woman in her forties or fifties with alopecia areata. Some clones in this sample may be carry-over from other donors' samples.

This clonotype was counted a few times. The chain couples TRBV4-1 to TRBJ1-4; TRBD1 matches at 7 bases. The J segment lost 7 bases and the V segment lost 3 bases, leaving 8 bases of the junction unmatched. CDR1 MGHRA and CDR2 YSYEKL come from the germline V gene. The CDR3 loop spans 15 amino acids. The CDR3 reads CASSHPGGRGEKLFF. The CDR3, as DNA: TGCGCCAGCAGCCACCCAGGGGGTCGAGGTGAAAAACTGTTTTTT.

This clonotype appeared a few times. The V gene is TRBV5-4, the J gene TRBJ2-3; 9 bases agree with TRBD1. This CDR3 has 16 residues. Trimming took 3 bases from V and 0 from J; bases not matched to a gene: 5. Germline CDR1 reads SGHNT; CDR2 reads YYREEE (reference sequence). CDR3 amino acids: CASSSQGTGSTDTQYF. CDR3 sequence (DNA): TGTGCCAGCAGCTCCCAGGGGACAGGGAGCACAGATACGCAGTATTTT.

J is TRBJ1-1 and V is TRBV7-8; 7 positions agree with TRBD1. Germline V lookup: CDR1 SGHVS, CDR2 FQNEAQ. V lost 5 bases and J lost 3; bases outside the gene matches: 9. This CDR3 spans 15 amino acids. The DNA of the CDR3 is TGTGCCAGCAGCCCGGGGACAGCTGAGCACACTGAAGCTTTCTTT. Its protein is CASSPGTAEHTEAFF.

The gene calls are TRBV6-5 and TRBJ2-5, with TRBD2 matching over 8 bases. The V segment lost 8 bases and the J segment 1 base; nucleotides outside the gene matches: 21. Germline V gives CDR1 MNHEY, CDR2 SVGAGI. The CDR3 runs to 19 residues. In nucleotides, the CDR3 is TGTGCCAGCCGCGGTCGGACCTCCTCTAGCGGGCAACTCCAAGAGACCCAGTACTTC. The encoded protein is CASRGRTSSSGQLQETQYF.

This chain connects TRBV10-3 to TRBJ1-2; TRBD1 is a possible D gene (6 bases). The V end was cut by 8 bases, the J end by 8 bases, with 15 bases between. The CDR3 is 12 amino acids. Germline lookup yields CDR1 ENHRY and CDR2 SYGVKD. CDR3 protein: CAIFVTGIGYTF. As DNA, the CDR3 is TGTGCCATCTTCGTTACAGGGATAGGCTACACCTTC.

At least ten counts were recorded for this clonotype. The genes are TRBV18 and TRBJ1-4; no reliable D call. The CDR3 contains 13 residues. V lost 4 bases to trimming and J lost 1 base, with 4 bases between them. CDR1 KGHSH and CDR2 LQKENI come from the germline V gene. For the CDR3, the DNA is TGTGCCAGCTCACTGAGAACTAATGAAAAACTGTTTTTT. This sequence encodes CASSLRTNEKLFF.

This clonotype was counted many times. J is TRBJ2-3 and V is TRBV20-1; D unclear. CDR1 is DFQATT, CDR2 SNEGSKA, per germline (reference sequence). V shed 2 bases and J shed 5 bases, with 5 bases lying between them. The CDR3 runs to 11 residues. The CDR3 region is CSARLGDTQYF. CDR3 nucleotide sequence: TGCAGTGCTAGATTGGGAGATACGCAGTATTTT.